Below are 14 T cell receptor beta chains sequenced from a single sample in a study of regulatory T cells in long-lasting Graves disease. HTBI primers from iRepertoire and Arm-PCR of CDR3 regions yielded the TCR beta libraries. TCRdb re-derived calls from the multiplex PCR reads in MiXCR, one entry per CDR3 protein. This table has hundreds of thousands of distinct CDR3 sequences, approximately 29% appearing once. Time point specified: persistent/refractory GD, antithyroid drugs over 5 years with positive TRAb. Construction of the TCR library relied on RNA isolated from PBMCs. Sequencing used peripheral blood mononuclear cells (PBMCs), obtained when the disease was refractory, from a patient treated with antithyroid drugs. The origin of the receptors is a female donor with Graves disease.

The chain uses TRBV6-4 and TRBJ2-1; D call uncertain. The CDR3 sequence is 14 residues long. Germline CDR1 and CDR2: MRHNA and SNTAGT. The V end was cut by 3 bases, the J end by 3 bases, with 9 bases between. The CDR3 bases are TGTGCCAGCAGTGAAGTGGGCTACTACAATGAGCAGTTCTTC. Translation gives CASSEVGYYNEQFF.

A remark on this clonotype: A read error may account for a junction end that differs from germline. This chain uses TRBV28 with TRBJ1-5, with D maybe TRBD1 (6 bases). CDR3 length: 16 residues. Germline V gene data show CDR1 as MDHEN and CDR2 as SYDVKM. CDR3 DNA sequence: TGTGCCAGCGGTTTAGTGTACAGGGTCTTCGGTCAGCCCCAGCATTTT. Its protein is CASGLVYRVFGQPQHF. The complete variable domain, with remaining parts taken from reference TRBV28 and TRBJ1-5, reads DVKVTQSSRYLVKRTGEKVFLECVQDMDHENMFWYRQDPGLGLRLIYFSYDVKMKEKGDIPEGYSVSREKKERFSLILESASTNQTSMYLCASGLVYRVFGQPQHFGDGTRLSIL.

This clonotype was counted a few times. V is TRBV5-6 and J is TRBJ1-2, with 12 nucleotides matching TRBD1. There are 15 residues in the CDR3. Germline values: CDR1 SGHDT, CDR2 YYEEEE. V trimming: 4 bases; J trimming: 7 bases; junction bases outside the gene matches: 8. The CDR3, as DNA: TGTGCCAGCAGCCGAACCGGGACAGGGGGCCCTGGCTACACCTTC. The encoded protein is CASSRTGTGGPGYTF.

The sample holds a few counts of this clonotype. V usage is TRBV13 and J usage is TRBJ2-7, with D perhaps TRBD1 or TRBD2 (5 bases each). V lost 2 bases and J 13 bases, leaving 12 bases between the germline ends. The germline V gene encodes CDR1 PRHDT and CDR2 FYEKMQ (reference sequence). The CDR3 runs to 11 residues. DNA for the CDR3: TGTGCCAGCAGCTTACTAGGGACCTTATACTTC. Amino acid sequence: CASSLLGTLYF.

This clonotype was recorded many times. The rearrangement links TRBV29-1 to TRBJ2-2; D is uncertain. V was shortened by 8 bases and J by 7 bases, with 11 bases between the two germline ends. Germline CDR1 and CDR2: SQVTM and ANQGSEA. This CDR3 contains 11 residues. The CDR3 region is CSTFMLGELFF. The CDR3 DNA sequence: TGCAGCACGTTCATGCTCGGGGAGCTGTTTTTT.

This clonotype showed up just a few times. The gene calls are TRBV12-3 or TRBV12-4 and TRBJ1-5; D is ambiguous. This CDR3 is 18 amino acids long. V was clipped by 3 bases and J by 0 bases, with 18 bases between them. CDR3 coding DNA: TGTGCCAGCAGTTTTCATTCGGGAGGTACCTATAGCAATCAGCCCCAGCATTTT. This encodes CASSFHSGGTYSNQPQHF.

The chain uses TRBV6-1 and TRBJ1-6; a weak D match, TRBD1 (5 bases). The CDR3 length is 15 residues. Germline loops: CDR1 MNHNS, CDR2 SASEGT. Trimming removed 4 bases from V and 8 bases from J, with 15 bases in between. CDR3 coding DNA: TGTGCCAGCAGTGGTGGACAACTCAGCTATTCACCCCTCCACTTT. It yields the protein CASSGGQLSYSPLHF.

The V gene is TRBV7-4, the J gene TRBJ2-7; D ambiguous. The germline gives CDR1 SGHVT, CDR2 SQSDAQ. Trimming left V 2 bases short and J 5 bases short, with 13 bases between. CDR3 length equals 14 residues. CDR3 DNA: TGTGCCAGCAGCTTAAGCCGGTGTTGGCACGAGCAGTACTTC. Translating gives CASSLSRCWHEQYF.

A remark on this clonotype: Just one base apart from a much larger clone, this may be a read error. The conserved phenylalanine or tryptophan normally closing the CDR3 is absent here, so this likely arose from a read error. The V and J genes are TRBV11-2 and TRBJ2-5; TRBD2 matches at 12 bases. The CDR3 covers 16 residues. After removal of 5 bases from V and 1 base from J, the junction contained 5 bases not matched to a gene. Per germline, CDR1 SGHAT and CDR2 FQNNGV. As DNA, the CDR3 is TGTGCCAGCAGCCCAGCGGGACTAGCGGGCCAAGAGACCCAGTACTCC. Residues: CASSPAGLAGQETQYS.

The chain couples TRBV19 to TRBJ1-1; maybe TRBD1 (6 bases). Trimming left V 5 bases short and J 1 base short, with 11 bases between. CDR3 size: 14 residues. Germline CDR1 and CDR2: LNHDA and SQIVND (reference sequence). CDR3 bases: TGTGCCAGTAGTCGACAGGTTAGGAACACTGAAGCTTTCTTT. Translating gives CASSRQVRNTEAFF.

This clonotype appeared many times. The chain recombines TRBV2 with TRBJ2-1; D perhaps matches TRBD1 (5 bases). The CDR3 is 13 residues long. Germline-derived CDR1 and CDR2 are SNHLY and FYNNEI. V was pared by 7 bases and J by 4 bases, with 11 bases between. The CDR3 loop is CASTQGFYNEQFF. The CDR3 DNA is TGTGCCAGCACCCAGGGATTTTACAATGAGCAGTTCTTC.

This sequence joins TRBV4-1 and TRBJ1-5, with a tentative D call TRBD1 (6 bases). The germline gives CDR1 MGHRA, CDR2 YSYEKL. The CDR3 extends over 15 amino acids. The germline V and J ends were trimmed by 2 bases and 3 bases, with 11 bases remaining between them. The CDR3 spells CASSQHGTLNQPQHF. CDR3 bases: TGCGCCAGCAGCCAACACGGGACACTCAATCAGCCCCAGCATTTT.

This clonotype appeared many times. This chain uses TRBV10-2 with TRBJ1-4; 9 bases fit TRBD1. Losses at the gene ends were 6 bases for V and 8 bases for J; bases not matched to a gene: 7. The CDR3 contains 14 residues. The germline V gene has CDR1 WSHSY and CDR2 SAAADI. This CDR3 is CASSRTGEEEKLFF. CDR3 coding DNA: TGCGCCAGCAGCCGGACAGGGGAGGAGGAAAAACTGTTTTTT.

This clonotype was detected ten times or more. The chain has TRBV28 and TRBJ1-5; 9 nucleotides agree with TRBD1. The length of the CDR3 is 16 residues. CDR1 is MDHEN and CDR2 is SYDVKM in the germline V gene. After removal of 7 bases from V and 0 bases from J, the junction contained 7 bases not matched to a gene. The CDR3 DNA is TGTGCCAGCACATCGACAGGGGGTGTTAGCAATCAGCCCCAGCATTTT. Translating it yields CASTSTGGVSNQPQHF.